Listed here are 9 T cell receptor beta chains from one sample, sequenced in a study of radiation and T cells in renal cell carcinoma. Time point given: baseline pretreatment blood. Treatment noted: 15 Gy SBRT to primary tumor, nephrectomy 4 weeks later. Repertoires were generated with immunoSEQ multiplex PCR, while TCRdb's copy carries only in-frame clones and drops some. This sample has 110,000 to 150,000 clones, with around four fifths found just once. This material consisted of blood, taken from a patient whose treatment included radiotherapy and nephrectomy. These receptors were obtained from a woman in her fifties or sixties with renal cell carcinoma.

The V gene is TRBV5-4, the J gene TRBJ2-3, with TRBD1 as a possible D gene (6 bases). The CDR3 is made up of 15 amino acids. Germline V CDR1 and CDR2: SGHNT, YYREEE (reference sequence). The germline V and J ends were trimmed by 3 bases and 5 bases, with 16 bases remaining between them. CDR3 residues: CASSSNDRMGDTQYF. The CDR3 DNA sequence: TGTGCCAGCAGCTCGAACGACAGGATGGGAGATACGCAGTATTTT.

This clone has a handful of counts. The J gene is TRBJ1-6, the V gene TRBV5-1, with D tentatively TRBD1 (5 bases). Trimming removed 3 bases at V and 3 bases at J, with 19 bases between. CDR3 length: 18 amino acids. Looked up from germline, CDR1 is SGHRS and CDR2 is YFSETQ. This chain's CDR3 is CASSSSPGTWSYNSPLHF. The CDR3 DNA follows: TGCGCCAGCAGCTCGAGTCCCGGGACGTGGAGCTATAATTCACCCCTCCACTTT.

This chain connects TRBV2 to TRBJ1-2; TRBD1 aligns across 8 bases. There are 14 residues in the CDR3. The trim removed 4 bases at V and 10 bases at J, leaving 11 bases unmatched. CDR1 SNHLY and CDR2 FYNNEI come from the germline V gene. The CDR3 reads CASSVRDRQAPYTF. The CDR3 nucleotides read TGTGCCAGCAGTGTTCGGGACAGGCAAGCTCCCTACACCTTC. Full variable domain (missing parts from reference TRBV2 and TRBJ1-2): EPEVTQTPSHQVTQMGQEVILRCVPISNHLYFYWYRQILGQKVEFLVSFYNNEISEKSEIFDDQFSVERPDGSNFTLKIRSTKLEDSAMYFCASSVRDRQAPYTFGSGTRLTVV.

The CDR3 loop reads CASSESGPGGEQFF. The CDR3 DNA is TGTGCCAGCAGTGAATCGGGGCCGGGGGGTGAGCAGTTCTTC. The chain couples TRBV2 to TRBJ2-1, with 7 positions matching TRBD2. Looked up from germline, CDR1 is SNHLY and CDR2 is FYNNEI. The CDR3 contains 14 residues. V was pared by 2 bases and J by 9 bases, with 7 bases of the junction left unmatched. Based on the CDR3 plus reference TRBV2 and TRBJ2-1, the full variable domain is EPEVTQTPSHQVTQMGQEVILRCVPISNHLYFYWYRQILGQKVEFLVSFYNNEISEKSEIFDDQFSVERPDGSNFTLKIRSTKLEDSAMYFCASSESGPGGEQFFGPGTRLTVL.

The chain employs TRBV20-1 and TRBJ1-2; D ambiguous. Looked up from germline, CDR1 is DFQATT and CDR2 is SNEGSKA (reference sequence). This CDR3 has 11 residues. The V end lost 0 bases, the J end lost 5 bases, and 4 bases lay between the germline ends. CDR3 region: CSARDRYGYTF. CDR3 DNA: TGCAGTGCTAGAGATAGGTATGGCTACACCTTC.

The V gene is TRBV5-8, the J gene TRBJ2-7; D not resolved. Germline loops: CDR1 SGHTS, CDR2 YDEGEE. The CDR3 is made up of 12 amino acids. Trimming stripped 1 base from V and 3 bases from J, with 5 bases between. CDR3 sequence: CASSLIRYEQYF. In DNA form, the CDR3 reads TGTGCCAGCAGCTTGATACGCTACGAGCAGTACTTC.

V is TRBV2 and J is TRBJ2-2, with D possibly being TRBD1 (6 bases). This CDR3 is 14 amino acids long. The germline V and J ends were trimmed by 10 bases and 4 bases, with 16 bases remaining between them. Per the germline V gene, CDR1 is SNHLY and CDR2 is FYNNEI. CDR3 residues: CAIRTERGTGELFF. CDR3 nucleotide sequence: TGTGCCATCCGGACAGAGCGAGGCACCGGGGAGCTGTTTTTT.

This chain connects TRBV5-4 to TRBJ2-5; D is possibly TRBD2 (6 bases). The CDR3 runs to 16 residues. Trimming took 5 bases from V and 4 from J, leaving 21 bases between them. From germline, CDR1 is SGHNT and CDR2 YYREEE (reference sequence). The CDR3 reads CASRSRSRAGLETQYF. CDR3 sequence (DNA): TGTGCCAGCAGGAGTCGTTCCAGGGCGGGGTTAGAGACCCAGTACTTC. Drawing the rest from reference TRBV5-4 and TRBJ2-5, the complete variable domain is ETGVTQSPTHLIKTRGQQVTLRCSSQSGHNTVSWYQQALGQGPQFIFQYYREEENGRGNFPPRFSGLQFPNYSSELNVNALELDDSALYLCASRSRSRAGLETQYFGPGTRLLVL.

This clone was seen just once. The chain combines TRBV5-1 with TRBJ2-5; TRBD2 matches at 12 bases. Looked up from germline, CDR1 is SGHRS and CDR2 is YFSETQ. This CDR3 region has 15 residues. Trimming took 4 bases from V and 6 from J; bases not matched to a gene: 7. The CDR3 spells CASSRGLAGEKTQYF. In nucleotides, the CDR3 is TGCGCCAGCAGCCGGGGACTAGCGGGTGAAAAGACCCAGTACTTC.